These 28 T cell receptor beta chains were sequenced from one sample in a study of blood T cell repertoires in COVID-19. Produced via immunoSEQ multiplex PCR; TCRdb's table is partial and in-frame only. The sample has some 150,000 clones, around three quarters seen once. Input material: peripheral blood. Source of these receptors: a man aged 55 to 70 with acute or convalescent COVID-19.

The V and J genes are TRBV3-1 (or the pseudogene TRBV3-2) and TRBJ1-2; D may be TRBD1 (6 bases). V was clipped by 0 bases and J by 7 bases, with 15 bases between them. Per germline, CDR1 LGHDT and CDR2 YNNKEL (reference sequence). The CDR3 loop spans 15 amino acids. The CDR3 DNA follows: TGTGCCAGCAGCCAAGATCTGTGGCAGGGGCTTGGCTACACCTTC. Encoded protein: CASSQDLWQGLGYTF.

This rearrangement joins TRBV7-2 to TRBJ1-6; D possibly corresponds to TRBD1 (5 bases). This CDR3 contains 15 residues. Trimming removed 4 bases at V and 10 bases at J, with 17 bases between. Germline CDR1 reads SGHTA; CDR2 reads FQGNSA. CDR3 nucleotide sequence: TGTGCCAGCAGCTGGGACGGAGGGATTTCGTCACCCCTCCACTTT. Amino acids: CASSWDGGISSPLHF. Using reference TRBV7-2 and TRBJ1-6 for the parts outside the CDR3, the full variable domain is GAGVSQSPSNKVTEKGKDVELRCDPISGHTALYWYRQSLGQGLEFLIYFQGNSAPDKSGLPSDRFSAERTGGSVSTLTIQRTQQEDSAVYLCASSWDGGISSPLHFGNGTRLTVT.

The genes are TRBV2 and TRBJ2-2, with TRBD1 matching over 11 bases. The V and J ends lost 0 bases and 0 bases, in that order; junction bases with no gene match: 3. The CDR3 has 18 amino acids. In germline, CDR1 is SNHLY, CDR2 FYNNEI. CDR3 nucleotides: TGTGCCAGCAGTGAAGCTTGGACAGGGGGCGCGAACACCGGGGAGCTGTTTTTT. Residues: CASSEAWTGGANTGELFF. Together with reference TRBV2 and TRBJ2-2, the CDR3 gives the full variable domain: EPEVTQTPSHQVTQMGQEVILRCVPISNHLYFYWYRQILGQKVEFLVSFYNNEISEKSEIFDDQFSVERPDGSNFTLKIRSTKLEDSAMYFCASSEAWTGGANTGELFFGEGSRLTVL.

This clone was seen a few times. The chain carries TRBV19 and TRBJ1-1; D not resolved. Germline V gives CDR1 LNHDA, CDR2 SQIVND (reference sequence). The CDR3 consists of 12 residues. V dropped 8 bases and J dropped 1 base, with 8 bases sitting between them. Here the CDR3 DNA reads TGTGCCAGTTCCCGGGGGAACACTGAAGCTTTCTTT. As protein: CASSRGNTEAFF. The full variable domain, rest sourced from reference TRBV19 and TRBJ1-1, is DGGITQSPKYLFRKEGQNVTLSCEQNLNHDAMYWYRQDPGQGLRLIYYSQIVNDFQKGDIAEGYSVSREKKESFPLTVTSAQKNPTAFYLCASSRGNTEAFFGQGTRLTVV.

This clone was recorded only once. V is TRBV24-1 and J is TRBJ2-3; TRBD2 matches at 9 bases. The CDR3 spans 15 residues. The junction had 5 bases not matched to a gene; V was cut back by 4 bases and J by 4 bases. Per the germline V gene, CDR1 is KGHDR and CDR2 is SFDVKD. This CDR3 is CATSDRTSVADTQYF. The CDR3 DNA is TGTGCCACCAGTGACCGGACTAGCGTGGCAGATACGCAGTATTTT.

The rearrangement links TRBV24-1 to TRBJ2-3, with 15 bases lining up with TRBD2. J was trimmed by 4 bases and V by 7 bases; bases with no gene match: 5. Germline V gives CDR1 KGHDR, CDR2 SFDVKD. The CDR3 totals 16 residues. This CDR3 reads CATSRTSGRAADTQYF. Here the CDR3 DNA reads TGTGCCACCAGCCGGACTAGCGGGAGGGCCGCAGATACGCAGTATTTT.

This chain connects TRBV12-3 or TRBV12-4 to TRBJ2-7, with D maybe TRBD1 (5 bases). The CDR3 has 12 amino acids. Trimming left V 6 bases short and J 5 bases short, with 11 bases between. DNA of the CDR3: TGTGCCAGCAGCCTGACAGTGAACGAGCAGTACTTC. It is translated as CASSLTVNEQYF.

Of note for this clone: This could be a read error, since a much larger clone is one nucleotide away. Within the sample, other DNA sequences also encode this same CDR3. The gene calls are TRBV7-6 and TRBJ2-7, with D perhaps TRBD2 (7 bases). The V end lost 1 base, the J end lost 2 bases, and 12 bases lay between the germline ends. Germline assignment: CDR1 SGHVS and CDR2 FNYEAQ. The CDR3 is 15 amino acids. This CDR3 reads CASSLEGGGAYEQYF. As DNA, the CDR3 is TGTGCCAGCAGCTTAGAGGGGGGGGGCGCCTACGAGCAGTACTTC. The variable domain in full, completed from reference TRBV7-6 and TRBJ2-7, reads GAGVSQSPRYKVTKRGQDVALRCDPISGHVSLYWYRQALGQGPEFLTYFNYEAQQDKSGLPNDRFSAERPEGSISTLTIQRTEQRDSAMYRCASSLEGGGAYEQYFGPGTRLTVT.

This chain joins TRBV25-1 and TRBJ2-5; the match to TRBD2 covers 11 bases. V dropped 2 bases and J dropped 5; count of bases not matched to a gene: 4. Germline loops: CDR1 MGHDK, CDR2 SYGVNS. The CDR3 covers 15 residues. The CDR3 protein is CASSEGLAGMETQYF. In nucleotides, the CDR3 is TGTGCCAGCAGTGAAGGACTAGCGGGCATGGAGACCCAGTACTTC.

This chain connects TRBV28 to TRBJ1-2; D ambiguous. The length of the CDR3 is 12 residues. Trimming took 5 bases from V and 3 from J, leaving 7 bases between them. The germline CDR1 and CDR2 sequences are MDHEN and SYDVKM. The CDR3 nucleotides read TGTGCCAGCAGTCCGGAGGACTATGGCTACACCTTC. Translated, it gives CASSPEDYGYTF.

This clone was detected only a few times. The chain employs TRBV28 and TRBJ1-2, with TRBD1 matching 10 bases. The germline CDR1 and CDR2 sequences are MDHEN and SYDVKM. The CDR3 runs to 18 residues. Trimming cost V 5 bases and J 5 bases; bases outside gene matches: 17. The CDR3 DNA reads as TGTGCCAGCAGTCTATTGGGACAGGGGCCCCATACCACTTATGGCTACACCTTC. Residues: CASSLLGQGPHTTYGYTF.

The V call is TRBV27, the J call TRBJ2-1; D is perhaps TRBD1 (5 bases). V lost 3 bases and J lost 9, with 15 bases in between. CDR1 and CDR2 from the germline V gene are MNHEY and SMNVEV (reference sequence). The CDR3 extends over 14 amino acids. CDR3 region: CASSFGSQGREQFF. The CDR3 region has the DNA TGTGCCAGCAGTTTCGGCTCCCAGGGCCGTGAGCAGTTCTTC.

The genes are TRBV3-1 (or the pseudogene TRBV3-2) and TRBJ2-5; 10 bases map to TRBD1. The CDR3 runs 14 residues. Germline V lookup: CDR1 LGHDT, CDR2 YNNKEL (reference sequence). Unmatched junction bases numbered 5, after V lost 5 bases and J lost 5 bases. The CDR3 sequence: CASSRTGGSETQYF. As DNA, the CDR3 is TGTGCCAGCAGCAGGACAGGGGGATCGGAGACCCAGTACTTC.

J is TRBJ2-1 and V is TRBV9; D is perhaps TRBD2 (5 bases). The V gene lost 0 bases and the J gene lost 8 bases, with 9 bases spanning the gap. Per germline, CDR1 SGDLS and CDR2 YYNGEE. There are 13 residues in the CDR3. In nucleotides, the CDR3 is TGTGCCAGCAGCGTAGGAGGGAACGATGAGCAGTTCTTC. Residues: CASSVGGNDEQFF.

The chain recombines TRBV10-3 with TRBJ2-1, with 10 positions matching TRBD2. Looked up from germline, CDR1 is ENHRY and CDR2 is SYGVKD. CDR3 length equals 13 residues. Trimming cost V 5 bases and J 6 bases; bases outside gene matches: 1. The DNA for the CDR3 is TGTGCCATCAGTTCTAGCGGGAGCAATGAGCAGTTCTTC. Its protein product is CAISSSGSNEQFF.

This sequence joins TRBV6-5 and TRBJ2-1; 16 nucleotides align to TRBD2. The CDR3 contains 16 residues. Germline V gene data show CDR1 as MNHEY and CDR2 as SVGAGI. V was pared by 0 bases and J by 14 bases, with 7 bases of the junction left unmatched. CDR3 nucleotides: TGTGCCAGCAGTTACTCCGGGACTAGCGGGAGGGCCTTGGAGTTCTTC. Translating gives CASSYSGTSGRALEFF.

This chain connects TRBV28 to TRBJ2-3, with 13 bases identical to TRBD2. The germline V gene encodes CDR1 MDHEN and CDR2 SYDVKM. There are 20 residues in the CDR3. V was pared by 4 bases and J by 6 bases, with 19 bases of the junction left unmatched. The CDR3 loop reads CASSWPGTGRTSGSRDTQYF. The CDR3, as DNA: TGTGCCAGCAGTTGGCCCGGGACAGGGAGGACTAGCGGGAGCAGGGATACGCAGTATTTT.

The chain carries TRBV27 and TRBJ2-1; 9 bases are a match to TRBD2. The CDR3 runs to 12 residues. Germline CDR1 reads MNHEY; CDR2 reads SMNVEV (reference sequence). V shed 3 bases and J 13 bases; nucleotides not matched to a gene: 4. The CDR3 sequence: CASSFSGSPQFF. The CDR3 bases are TGTGCCAGCAGTTTTAGCGGGAGTCCCCAGTTCTTC.

The chain carries TRBV12-3 or TRBV12-4 and TRBJ2-3, with 7 bases that match TRBD2. This CDR3 is 11 amino acids long. The junction had 1 base not matched to a gene; V was cut back by 5 bases and J by 8 bases. The DNA for the CDR3 is TGTGCCAGCAGTAGCGGGGCTACGCAGTATTTT. As protein: CASSSGATQYF.

This sequence joins TRBV10-3 and TRBJ2-7, with 9 bases identical to TRBD2. V was clipped by 3 bases and J by 4 bases; unmatched bases: 10. Germline V gene data show CDR1 as ENHRY and CDR2 as SYGVKD. CDR3 size: 16 residues. The CDR3 sequence is CAISEVPAGGDYEQYF. The CDR3 coding sequence is TGTGCCATCAGTGAAGTTCCAGCGGGAGGCGATTACGAGCAGTACTTC.

This chain uses TRBV9 with TRBJ2-5, with 13 bases aligning to TRBD2. This CDR3 is built from 18 residues. Germline-derived CDR1 and CDR2 are SGDLS and YYNGEE. V lost 0 bases, J lost 2 bases, and 7 bases stayed unmatched. For the CDR3, the DNA is TGTGCCAGCAGCGTAGGGACTAGCGGGAGAGGTCGGCAAGAGACCCAGTACTTC. As protein: CASSVGTSGRGRQETQYF.

This clone was observed a single time. The rearrangement uses TRBV6-1 and TRBJ1-6; a weak D match, TRBD1 (6 bases). V was shortened by 2 bases and J by 7 bases, with 12 bases between the two germline ends. Germline CDR1 MNHNS, CDR2 SASEGT. This CDR3 is 15 amino acids long. The CDR3 loop reads CASSEFGTKNSPLHF. The CDR3 DNA reads TGTGCCAGCAGTGAATTTGGGACAAAGAATTCACCCCTCCACTTT.

The J gene is TRBJ2-3, the V gene TRBV28; TRBD2 aligns across 11 bases. This CDR3 has 16 amino acids. Losses at the gene ends were 5 bases for V and 2 bases for J; bases not matched to a gene: 6. Germline V lookup: CDR1 MDHEN, CDR2 SYDVKM. This CDR3 reads CASSRTSGGSTDTQYF. CDR3 nucleotides: TGTGCCAGCAGTAGAACTAGCGGGGGATCCACAGATACGCAGTATTTT.

This clone was observed a few times. V usage is TRBV11-1 and J usage is TRBJ1-2, with 10 nucleotides matching TRBD1. With V trimmed by 6 bases and J by 4 bases, 5 bases remained unmatched. Germline V gene data show CDR1 as SGHAT and CDR2 as FQDESV (reference sequence). This CDR3 spans 14 amino acids. In DNA, the CDR3 is TGTGCCAGCAGTCCGGGACAGGGGCCCTATGGCTACACCTTC. Its protein product is CASSPGQGPYGYTF.

This clone has just a few counts. V and J are TRBV5-5 and TRBJ2-7; 7 bases align to TRBD2. The V segment lost 4 bases and the J segment 0 bases; nucleotides outside the gene matches: 4. The CDR3 loop spans 14 amino acids. Germline V lookup: CDR1 SGHKS, CDR2 YYEKEE (reference sequence). CDR3 loop: CASSPGLSSYEQYF. The CDR3 DNA follows: TGTGCCAGCAGCCCGGGACTAAGCTCCTACGAGCAGTACTTC.

The chain links TRBV29-1 to TRBJ2-7; the D gene is possibly TRBD2 (5 bases). Germline V lookup: CDR1 SQVTM, CDR2 ANQGSEA. The germline V and J ends were trimmed by 2 bases and 1 base, with 12 bases remaining between them. This CDR3 has 14 amino acids. The CDR3: CSVERGLDSYEQYF. The CDR3 DNA sequence: TGCAGCGTTGAAAGAGGACTGGATTCCTACGAGCAGTACTTC.

This sequence joins TRBV10-1 and TRBJ2-5; D not certain. The CDR3 loop spans 13 amino acids. Per germline, CDR1 WNHNN and CDR2 SYGVQD (reference sequence). V was cut by 0 bases and J by 6 bases, with 8 bases left in between. CDR3 nucleotides: TGCGCCAGCAGTGAGTCGTATGGGCAGACCCAGTACTTC. Translated: CASSESYGQTQYF.

V and J are TRBV28 and TRBJ1-5; possible D gene TRBD1, 5 bases. The germline V gene has CDR1 MDHEN and CDR2 SYDVKM. The V end lost 8 bases, the J end lost 3 bases, and 11 bases lay between the germline ends. The CDR3 has 13 amino acids. CDR3 region: CASRTGPNQPQHF. DNA for the CDR3: TGTGCCAGCCGAACAGGCCCCAATCAGCCCCAGCATTTT.